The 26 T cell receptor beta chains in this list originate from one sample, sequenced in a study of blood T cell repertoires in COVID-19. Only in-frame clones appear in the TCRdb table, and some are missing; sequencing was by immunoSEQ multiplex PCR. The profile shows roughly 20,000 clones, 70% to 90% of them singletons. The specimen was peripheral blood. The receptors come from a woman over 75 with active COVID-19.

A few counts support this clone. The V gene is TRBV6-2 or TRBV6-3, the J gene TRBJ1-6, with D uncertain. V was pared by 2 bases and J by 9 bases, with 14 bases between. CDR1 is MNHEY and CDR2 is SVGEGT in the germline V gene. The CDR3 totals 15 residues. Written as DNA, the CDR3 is TGTGCCAGCAGTTACGGGGAGACGGGGATTTCACCCCTCCACTTT. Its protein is CASSYGETGISPLHF.

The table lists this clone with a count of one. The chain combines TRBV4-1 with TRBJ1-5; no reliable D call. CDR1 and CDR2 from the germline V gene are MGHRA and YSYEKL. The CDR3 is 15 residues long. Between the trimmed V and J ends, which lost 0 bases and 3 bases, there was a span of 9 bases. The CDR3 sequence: CASSQDGQYNQPQHF. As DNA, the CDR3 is TGCGCCAGCAGCCAAGATGGGCAGTACAATCAGCCCCAGCATTTT.

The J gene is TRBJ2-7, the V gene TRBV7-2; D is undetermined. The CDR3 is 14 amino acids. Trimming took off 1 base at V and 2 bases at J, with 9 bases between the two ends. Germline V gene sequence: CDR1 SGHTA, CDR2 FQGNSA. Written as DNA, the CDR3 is TGTGCCAGCAGCTTAGGGCAGGCCACCTACGAGCAGTACTTC. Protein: CASSLGQATYEQYF.

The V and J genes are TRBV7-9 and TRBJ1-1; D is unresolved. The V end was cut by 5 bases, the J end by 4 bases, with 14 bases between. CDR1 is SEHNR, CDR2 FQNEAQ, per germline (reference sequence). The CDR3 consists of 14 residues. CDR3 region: CASSSHTGSTEAFF. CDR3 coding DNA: TGTGCCAGCAGCAGTCATACTGGTAGCACTGAAGCTTTCTTT.

CDR3 coding DNA: TGTGCCAGCAGCTCCCTGGAGACCCAGTACTTC. Translating gives CASSSLETQYF. The V call is TRBV7-2, the J call TRBJ2-5; no reliable D call. Germline V gene lookup returns CDR1 SGHTA and CDR2 FQGNSA. V gave up 4 bases and J gave up 5 bases, with 5 bases separating them. The CDR3 is 11 residues long.

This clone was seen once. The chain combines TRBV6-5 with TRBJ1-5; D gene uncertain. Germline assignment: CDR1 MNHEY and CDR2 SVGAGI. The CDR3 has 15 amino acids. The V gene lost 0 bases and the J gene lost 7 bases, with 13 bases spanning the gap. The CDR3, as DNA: TGTGCCAGCAGTTACTCTTGGCAGAGGTGGCAGCCCCAGCATTTT. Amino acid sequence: CASSYSWQRWQPQHF.

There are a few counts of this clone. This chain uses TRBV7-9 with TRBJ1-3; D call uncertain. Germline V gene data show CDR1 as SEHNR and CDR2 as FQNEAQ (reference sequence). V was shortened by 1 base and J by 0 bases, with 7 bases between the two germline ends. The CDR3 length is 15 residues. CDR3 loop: CASSLGGHSGNTIYF. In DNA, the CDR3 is TGTGCCAGCAGCTTAGGTGGGCACTCTGGAAACACCATATATTTT.

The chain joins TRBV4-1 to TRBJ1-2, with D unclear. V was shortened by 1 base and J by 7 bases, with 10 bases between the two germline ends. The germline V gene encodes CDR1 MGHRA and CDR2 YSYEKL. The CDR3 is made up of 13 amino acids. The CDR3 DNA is TGCGCCAGCAGCCAAGGGTCAGGCGTTGGCTACACCTTC. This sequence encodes CASSQGSGVGYTF.

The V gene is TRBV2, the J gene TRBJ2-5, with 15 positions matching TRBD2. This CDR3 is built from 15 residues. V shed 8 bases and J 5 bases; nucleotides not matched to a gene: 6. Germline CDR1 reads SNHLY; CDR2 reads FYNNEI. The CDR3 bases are TGTGCCAGCGGAGGACTAGCGGGGGGGATGGAGACCCAGTACTTC. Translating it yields CASGGLAGGMETQYF.

The CDR3 DNA reads as TGTGCCAGCAGCTTCTGGCCCACTGAAGCTTTCTTT. Amino acids: CASSFWPTEAFF. The chain joins TRBV5-5 to TRBJ1-1; D gene ambiguous. The CDR3 is made up of 12 amino acids. CDR1 and CDR2 (germline): SGHKS, YYEKEE (reference sequence). Trimming pared 2 bases from V and 4 bases from J, leaving 6 bases between.

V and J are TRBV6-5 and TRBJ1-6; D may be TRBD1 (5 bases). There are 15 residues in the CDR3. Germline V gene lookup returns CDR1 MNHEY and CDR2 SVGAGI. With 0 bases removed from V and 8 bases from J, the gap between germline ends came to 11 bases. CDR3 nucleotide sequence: TGTGCCAGCAGTTACTCTGCAGGGTCTGATTCACCCCTCCACTTT. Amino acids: CASSYSAGSDSPLHF.

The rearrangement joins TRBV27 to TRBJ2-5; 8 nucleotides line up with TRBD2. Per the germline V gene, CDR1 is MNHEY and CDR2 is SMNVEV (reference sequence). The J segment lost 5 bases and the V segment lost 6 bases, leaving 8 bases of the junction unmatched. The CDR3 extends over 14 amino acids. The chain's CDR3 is CASRPGGVVETQYF. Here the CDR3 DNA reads TGTGCCAGCAGGCCGGGGGGGGTCGTGGAGACCCAGTACTTC.

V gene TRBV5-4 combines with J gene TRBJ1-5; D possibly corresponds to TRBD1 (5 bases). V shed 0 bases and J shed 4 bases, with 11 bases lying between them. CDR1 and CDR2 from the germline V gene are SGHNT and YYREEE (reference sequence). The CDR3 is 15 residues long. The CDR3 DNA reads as TGTGCCAGCAGCTTGGGGGGCCAAGTAAATCAGCCCCAGCATTTT. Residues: CASSLGGQVNQPQHF.

The CDR3 region is CASSGQGTDTQYF. CDR3 in DNA: TGTGCCAGCAGCGGCCAGGGTACAGATACGCAGTATTTT. The chain joins TRBV7-9 to TRBJ2-3; a possible D gene is TRBD1 (5 bases). The CDR3 runs 13 residues. Germline CDR1 is SEHNR and CDR2 is FQNEAQ (reference sequence). The germline V and J ends were trimmed by 5 bases and 3 bases, with 9 bases remaining between them.

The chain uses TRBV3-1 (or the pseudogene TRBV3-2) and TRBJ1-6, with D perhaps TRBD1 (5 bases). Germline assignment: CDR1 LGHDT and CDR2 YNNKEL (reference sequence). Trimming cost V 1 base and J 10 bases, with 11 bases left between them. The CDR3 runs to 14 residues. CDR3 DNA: TGTGCCAGCAGCCAAGGACAGATCAAATCACCCCTCCACTTT. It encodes CASSQGQIKSPLHF.

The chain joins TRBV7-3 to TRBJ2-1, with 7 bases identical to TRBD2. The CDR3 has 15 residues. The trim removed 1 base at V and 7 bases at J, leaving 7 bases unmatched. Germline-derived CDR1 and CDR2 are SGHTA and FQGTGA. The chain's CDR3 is CASSLNGGGGNEQFF. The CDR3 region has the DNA TGTGCCAGCAGCTTAAACGGCGGGGGAGGTAATGAGCAGTTCTTC.

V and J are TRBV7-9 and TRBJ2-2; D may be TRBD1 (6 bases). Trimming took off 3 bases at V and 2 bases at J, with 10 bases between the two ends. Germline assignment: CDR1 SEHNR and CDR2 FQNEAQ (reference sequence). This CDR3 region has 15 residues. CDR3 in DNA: TGTGCCAGCAGCTTTGGGGGCCCTAACACCGGGGAGCTGTTTTTT. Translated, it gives CASSFGGPNTGELFF.

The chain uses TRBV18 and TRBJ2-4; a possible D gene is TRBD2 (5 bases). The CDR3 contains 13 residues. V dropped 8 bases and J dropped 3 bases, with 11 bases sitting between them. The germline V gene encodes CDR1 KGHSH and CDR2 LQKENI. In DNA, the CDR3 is TGTGCCAGCCGGGGAGACGGCAAAAACATTCAGTACTTC. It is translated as CASRGDGKNIQYF.

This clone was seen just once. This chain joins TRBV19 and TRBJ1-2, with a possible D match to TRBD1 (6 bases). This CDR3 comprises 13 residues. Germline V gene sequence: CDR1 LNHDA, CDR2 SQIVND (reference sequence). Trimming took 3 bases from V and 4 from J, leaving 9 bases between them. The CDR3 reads CASSIVRGYGYTF. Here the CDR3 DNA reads TGTGCCAGTAGTATCGTCAGGGGCTATGGCTACACCTTC.

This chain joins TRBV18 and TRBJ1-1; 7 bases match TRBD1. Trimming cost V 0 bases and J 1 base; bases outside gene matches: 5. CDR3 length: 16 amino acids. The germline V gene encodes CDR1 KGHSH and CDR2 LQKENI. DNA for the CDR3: TGTGCCAGCTCACCACCCTCTCAGGGGGAGAACACTGAAGCTTTCTTT. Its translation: CASSPPSQGENTEAFF. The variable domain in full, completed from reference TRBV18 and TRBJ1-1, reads NAGVMQNPRHLVRRRGQEARLRCSPMKGHSHVYWYRQLPEEGLKFMVYLQKENIIDESGMPKERFSAEFPKEGPSILRIQQVVRGDSAAYFCASSPPSQGENTEAFFGQGTRLTVV.

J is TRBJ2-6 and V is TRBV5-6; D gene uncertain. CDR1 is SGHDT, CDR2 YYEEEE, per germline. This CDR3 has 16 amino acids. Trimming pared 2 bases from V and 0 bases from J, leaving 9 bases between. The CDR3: CASSLRRSSGANVLTF. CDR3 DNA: TGTGCCAGCAGCTTACGGCGGAGCTCTGGGGCCAACGTCCTGACTTTC.

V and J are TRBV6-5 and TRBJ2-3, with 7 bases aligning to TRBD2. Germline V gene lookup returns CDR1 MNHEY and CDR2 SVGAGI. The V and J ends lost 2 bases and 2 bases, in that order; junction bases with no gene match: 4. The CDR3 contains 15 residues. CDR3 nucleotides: TGTGCCAGCAGTTACGTCGGGGGGACCACAGATACGCAGTATTTT. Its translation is CASSYVGGTTDTQYF.

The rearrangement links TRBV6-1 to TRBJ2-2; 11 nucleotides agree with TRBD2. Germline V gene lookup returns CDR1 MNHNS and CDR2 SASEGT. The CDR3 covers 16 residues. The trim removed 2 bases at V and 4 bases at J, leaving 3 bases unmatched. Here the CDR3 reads CASSESSGGATGELFF. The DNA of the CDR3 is TGTGCCAGCAGTGAAAGTAGCGGGGGGGCCACCGGGGAGCTGTTTTTT.

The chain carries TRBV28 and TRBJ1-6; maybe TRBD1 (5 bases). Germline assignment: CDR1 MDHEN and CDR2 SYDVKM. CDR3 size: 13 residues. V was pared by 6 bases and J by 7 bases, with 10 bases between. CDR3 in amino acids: CASSPGGNSPLHF. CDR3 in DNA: TGTGCCAGCAGCCCTGGGGGGAATTCACCCCTCCACTTT.

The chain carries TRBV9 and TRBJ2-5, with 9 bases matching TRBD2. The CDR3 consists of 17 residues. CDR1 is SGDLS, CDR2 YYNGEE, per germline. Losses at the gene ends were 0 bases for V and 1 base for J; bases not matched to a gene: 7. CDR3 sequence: CASSVGGLAPIQETQYF. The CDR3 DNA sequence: TGTGCCAGCAGCGTAGGCGGACTAGCGCCTATCCAAGAGACCCAGTACTTC.

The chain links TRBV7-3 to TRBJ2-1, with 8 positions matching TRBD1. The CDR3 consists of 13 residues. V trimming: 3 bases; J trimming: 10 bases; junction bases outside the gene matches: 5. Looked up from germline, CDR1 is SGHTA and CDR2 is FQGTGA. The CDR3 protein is CASSLDRETEQFF. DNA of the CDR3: TGTGCCAGCAGCTTGGACAGGGAAACGGAGCAGTTCTTC.